The source of this T cell receptor (beta chain) is a study of blood T cell repertoires in COVID-19. Germline V gives CDR1 MNHEY, CDR2 SVGAGI. The CDR3 has 14 residues. Trimming left V 6 bases short and J 2 bases short, with 8 bases between. Sequencing was performed with immunoSEQ multiplex PCR; in TCRdb, only in-frame clones are kept and a portion is missing. This table holds 130,000 to 150,000 clones, approximately 83% found once. The receptor was isolated from a man aged 45-65 years who had recovered from COVID-19. Sequenced sample: PBMCs or T cells enriched from blood (not recorded which). This chain links TRBV6-5 with TRBJ1-6, with a tentative D call TRBD1 (5 bases). The CDR3 coding sequence is TGTGCCAGCAGGGCGGACACCTATAATTCACCCCTCCACTTT. Encoded protein: CASRADTYNSPLHF.